This record looks at one TCR beta chain sequence and its context. V shed 0 bases and J shed 9 bases, with 12 bases lying between them. The CDR3 spans 15 residues. The germline V gene has CDR1 SGHDN and CDR2 FVKESK. TCRdb's copy holds only in-frame clones and misses some; the assay was immunoSEQ multiplex PCR. Here the sample spans under 95,000 clones, around 94% being singletons. The record originates from a study of technical replicates of blood from a handful of donors. This TCR came from a human donor in good health. The gene calls are TRBV14 and TRBJ1-6; unclear D gene. The sample comprised T cells isolated from PBMCs. The CDR3 here is CASSQERGFGSPLHF. CDR3 nucleotide sequence: TGTGCCAGCAGCCAAGAACGGGGTTTTGGTTCACCCCTCCACTTT.